What follows are 18 T cell receptor beta chains derived from one specimen sequenced in a study of human T cells and chemical hapten exposure. From the RACE reads, TCRdb called clonotypes with MiXCR, one entry per CDR3 protein. The sample yields about 380,000 distinct CDR3 sequences, approximately 5% seen once. The time point is: patch test 1, 2 weeks after DPC sensitization. The treatment here: therapeutic diphenylcyclopropenone sensitization with weekly scalp DPC. The material was whole blood, obtained in connection with sensitization to the hapten diphenylcyclopropenone (DPC). The receptor set was obtained from a woman in her forties or fifties with alopecia areata. Some clones in this sample may be carry-over from other donors' samples.

This clonotype was counted only a few times. The chain carries TRBV27 and TRBJ2-1; D is unresolved. Trimming cost V 5 bases and J 8 bases, with 19 bases left between them. From germline, CDR1 is MNHEY and CDR2 SMNVEV (reference sequence). CDR3 size: 15 residues. CDR3 in DNA: TGTGCCAGCAGTCATAGGCTAAGTGTCATCGATGAGCAGTTCTTC. The encoded protein is CASSHRLSVIDEQFF.

This clonotype appeared many times. J is TRBJ2-1 and V is TRBV9; the D gene is possibly TRBD1 (6 bases). Trimming left V 4 bases short and J 3 bases short, with 11 bases between. The germline V gene encodes CDR1 SGDLS and CDR2 YYNGEE. This CDR3 contains 14 residues. Written as DNA, the CDR3 is TGTGCCAGCAGCTCCCGGACAGACTACAATGAGCAGTTCTTC. This sequence encodes CASSSRTDYNEQFF.

This clonotype was counted many times. The rearrangement links TRBV5-1 to TRBJ1-1, with no clear D. From germline, CDR1 is SGHRS and CDR2 YFSETQ. The CDR3 sequence is 13 residues long. V lost 8 bases and J lost 4, with 15 bases in between. DNA of the CDR3: TGCGCCAGGCCACGAATCAATGGCACTGAAGCTTTCTTT. Its translation is CARPRINGTEAFF.

This clonotype was detected many times. The gene calls are TRBV30 and TRBJ1-2, with no clear D. Trimming took 3 bases from V and 5 from J, leaving 10 bases between them. There are 12 residues in the CDR3. CDR1 is GTSNPN and CDR2 is SVGIG in the germline V gene (reference sequence). The CDR3 protein is CAWRKGFYGYTF. The CDR3 coding sequence is TGTGCCTGGAGAAAAGGGTTTTATGGCTACACCTTC.

This clonotype was detected many times. The V and J genes are TRBV13 and TRBJ2-1; 14 bases agree with TRBD2. The CDR3 sequence is 17 residues long. After removal of 4 bases from V and 5 bases from J, the junction contained 7 bases not matched to a gene. Germline V lookup: CDR1 PRHDT, CDR2 FYEKMQ (reference sequence). DNA for the CDR3: TGTGCCAGCAGCTGGGGACTAGCGGGAGAAGGTGACAATGAGCAGTTCTTC. Translated, it gives CASSWGLAGEGDNEQFF.

This clonotype showed up many times. J is TRBJ2-3 and V is TRBV20-1; D is perhaps TRBD2 (6 bases). The CDR3 is 10 amino acids. Germline V lookup: CDR1 DFQATT, CDR2 SNEGSKA (reference sequence). The CDR3 loop reads CRGGPDTQYF. The CDR3 region has the DNA TGCAGGGGGGGACCAGATACGCAGTATTTT.

The CDR3 is CASRRGLAFEQYF. The DNA of the CDR3 is TGTGCCAGCAGACGGGGACTAGCGTTCGAGCAGTACTTC. J is TRBJ2-7 and V is TRBV28, with 10 bases matching TRBD2. This CDR3 comprises 13 residues. CDR1 is MDHEN and CDR2 is SYDVKM in the germline V gene. With V trimmed by 6 bases and J by 6 bases, 5 bases remained unmatched.

This clonotype showed up many times. The rearrangement joins TRBV12-3 or TRBV12-4 to TRBJ2-1, with 9 bases lining up with TRBD1. V dropped 5 bases and J dropped 1; count of bases not matched to a gene: 9. The CDR3 covers 17 residues. In nucleotides, the CDR3 is TGTGCCAGCAGTCCAGCCCGACAGGGGGGGTCCTACAATGAGCAGTTCTTC. Translation gives CASSPARQGGSYNEQFF.

This clonotype has a handful of counts. CDR3: CASSFGNSGAARAQYF. The CDR3 nucleotides read TGTGCCAGCAGTTTTGGAAATAGCGGGGCCGCAAGGGCCCAGTACTTC. V and J are TRBV12-3 or TRBV12-4 and TRBJ2-5; TRBD2 aligns across 8 bases. Unmatched junction bases numbered 15, after V lost 3 bases and J lost 9 bases. CDR3 length equals 16 residues.

This clonotype has a count of ten or more. V gene TRBV6-5 combines with J gene TRBJ1-3, with TRBD1 identical over 7 bases. CDR3 length: 13 residues. Per the germline V gene, CDR1 is MNHEY and CDR2 is SVGAGI. J gave up 4 bases and V 5 bases, and 2 bases lay outside the gene matches. CDR3 in amino acids: CASSNRGGNTIYF. The CDR3 DNA follows: TGTGCCAGCAGTAACAGGGGAGGAAACACCATATATTTT.

This clonotype has at least ten counts. This chain connects TRBV25-1 to TRBJ1-3; a possible D gene is TRBD1 (5 bases). This CDR3 contains 13 residues. Germline V CDR1 and CDR2: MGHDK, SYGVNS. V lost 6 bases, J lost 7 bases, and 13 bases lay in between. CDR3 bases: TGTGCCAGCAGGGAGATCCACAGGAACACCATATATTTT. Protein sequence: CASREIHRNTIYF. Complete variable domain (other parts from reference TRBV25-1 and TRBJ1-3): EADIYQTPRYLVIGTGKKITLECSQTMGHDKMYWYQQDPGMELHLIHYSYGVNSTEKGDLSSESTVSRIRTEHFPLTLESARPSHTSQYLCASREIHRNTIYFGEGSWLTVV.

This clonotype has a count of ten or more. The chain combines TRBV28 with TRBJ2-7; D uncertain. V gave up 5 bases and J gave up 1 base, with 12 bases separating them. CDR1 MDHEN and CDR2 SYDVKM come from the germline V gene. This CDR3 is 14 amino acids long. The CDR3 here is CASSPSGVSYEQYF. The DNA of the CDR3 is TGTGCCAGCAGTCCCTCTGGCGTGTCCTACGAGCAGTACTTC.

The chain joins TRBV9 to TRBJ2-5; TRBD2 agrees at 8 bases. The V gene's germline CDR1 is SGDLS and CDR2 YYNGEE. With V trimmed by 3 bases and J by 2 bases, 3 bases remained unmatched. This CDR3 comprises 14 residues. The CDR3, as DNA: TGTGCCAGCAGCGGTAGCGGGGCACAAGAGACCCAGTACTTC. Translation gives CASSGSGAQETQYF.

This clonotype showed up many times. This chain uses TRBV29-1 with TRBJ1-2; D unclear. Trimming left V 2 bases short and J 8 bases short, with 12 bases between. The CDR3 spans 12 residues. CDR1 and CDR2 from the germline V gene are SQVTM and ANQGSEA. DNA for the CDR3: TGCAGCGTTGAATCGCGAGTTGAAGGCTACACCTTC. Its protein is CSVESRVEGYTF.

Only a few counts were recorded for this clonotype. V usage is TRBV20-1 and J usage is TRBJ2-3, with 7 nucleotides matching TRBD2. Germline-derived CDR1 and CDR2 are DFQATT and SNEGSKA (reference sequence). This CDR3 is 15 amino acids long. Losses at the gene ends were 3 bases for V and 0 bases for J; bases not matched to a gene: 6. The CDR3 coding sequence is TGCAGTGCTAGGACTAGCCTAACGAGCACAGATACGCAGTATTTT. Residues: CSARTSLTSTDTQYF.

This sequence joins TRBV6-1 and TRBJ2-7; D assignment may be TRBD1 or TRBD2 (5 bases each). The V gene lost 2 bases and the J gene lost 0 bases, with 11 bases spanning the gap. This CDR3 spans 15 amino acids. Germline V gene data show CDR1 as MNHNS and CDR2 as SASEGT. The CDR3 sequence is CASSEPSGSSYEQYF. For the CDR3, the DNA is TGTGCCAGCAGTGAACCCTCAGGGAGCTCCTACGAGCAGTACTTC.

V is TRBV7-3 and J is TRBJ2-1; 7 positions agree with TRBD1. CDR1 is SGHTA and CDR2 is FQGTGA in the germline V gene. The CDR3 has 15 residues. The V segment lost 5 bases and the J segment 3 bases; nucleotides outside the gene matches: 7. CDR3 nucleotide sequence: TGTGCCAGCAGCCCCCGACAGGGCGTCTACAATGAGCAGTTCTTC. Encoded protein: CASSPRQGVYNEQFF.

This clonotype was found a few times. The rearrangement joins TRBV9 to TRBJ2-1; 7 bases are shared with TRBD2. Germline loops: CDR1 SGDLS, CDR2 YYNGEE. CDR3 size: 14 residues. Losses at the gene ends were 4 bases for V and 6 bases for J; bases not matched to a gene: 7. As DNA, the CDR3 is TGTGCCAGCAGCCCAAGCCGGGAGGTCAATGAGCAGTTCTTC. Translating it yields CASSPSREVNEQFF.